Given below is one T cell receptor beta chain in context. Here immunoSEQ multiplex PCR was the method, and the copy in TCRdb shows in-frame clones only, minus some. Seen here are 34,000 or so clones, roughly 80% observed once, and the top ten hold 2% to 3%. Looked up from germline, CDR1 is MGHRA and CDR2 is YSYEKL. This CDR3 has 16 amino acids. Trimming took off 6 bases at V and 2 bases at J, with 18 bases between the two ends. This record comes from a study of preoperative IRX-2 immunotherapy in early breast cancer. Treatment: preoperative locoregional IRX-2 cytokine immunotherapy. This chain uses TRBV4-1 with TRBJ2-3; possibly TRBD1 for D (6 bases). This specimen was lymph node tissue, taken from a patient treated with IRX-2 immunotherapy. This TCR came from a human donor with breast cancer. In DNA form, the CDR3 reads TGCGCCAGCAGGGGTACTTGGGACACGCCCACAGATACGCAGTATTTT. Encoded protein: CASRGTWDTPTDTQYF.